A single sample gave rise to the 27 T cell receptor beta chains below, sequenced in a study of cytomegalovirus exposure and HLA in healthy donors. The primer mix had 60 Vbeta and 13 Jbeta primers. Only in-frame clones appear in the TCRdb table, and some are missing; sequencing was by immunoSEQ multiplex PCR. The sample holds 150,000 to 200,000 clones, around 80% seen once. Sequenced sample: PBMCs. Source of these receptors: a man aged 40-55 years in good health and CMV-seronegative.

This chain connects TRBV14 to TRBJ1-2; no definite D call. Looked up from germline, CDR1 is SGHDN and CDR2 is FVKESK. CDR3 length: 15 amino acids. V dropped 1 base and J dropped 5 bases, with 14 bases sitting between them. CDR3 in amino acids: CASSQGNVDLYGYTF. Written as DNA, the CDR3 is TGTGCCAGCAGCCAAGGAAACGTAGATTTGTATGGCTACACCTTC.

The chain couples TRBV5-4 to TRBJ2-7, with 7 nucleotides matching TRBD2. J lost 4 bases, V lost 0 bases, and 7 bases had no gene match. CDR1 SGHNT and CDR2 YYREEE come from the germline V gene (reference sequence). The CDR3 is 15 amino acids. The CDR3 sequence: CASSLGGSGVYEQYF. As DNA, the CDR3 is TGTGCCAGCAGCTTGGGCGGGAGTGGGGTTTACGAGCAGTACTTC. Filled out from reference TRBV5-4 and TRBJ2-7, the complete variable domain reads ETGVTQSPTHLIKTRGQQVTLRCSSQSGHNTVSWYQQALGQGPQFIFQYYREEENGRGNFPPRFSGLQFPNYSSELNVNALELDDSALYLCASSLGGSGVYEQYFGPGTRLTVT.

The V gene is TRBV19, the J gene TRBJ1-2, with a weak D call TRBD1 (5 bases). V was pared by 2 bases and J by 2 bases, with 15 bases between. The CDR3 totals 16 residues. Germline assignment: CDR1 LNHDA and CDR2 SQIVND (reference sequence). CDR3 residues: CASSIPTGPRNYGYTF. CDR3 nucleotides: TGTGCCAGTAGTATACCTACAGGTCCCCGGAACTATGGCTACACCTTC.

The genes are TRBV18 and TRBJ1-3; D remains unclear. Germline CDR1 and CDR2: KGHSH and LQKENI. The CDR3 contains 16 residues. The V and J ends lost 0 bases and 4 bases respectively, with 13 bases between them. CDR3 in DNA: TGTGCCAGCTCACCACCTCGGGGAACCTTCGGAAACACCATATATTTT. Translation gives CASSPPRGTFGNTIYF.

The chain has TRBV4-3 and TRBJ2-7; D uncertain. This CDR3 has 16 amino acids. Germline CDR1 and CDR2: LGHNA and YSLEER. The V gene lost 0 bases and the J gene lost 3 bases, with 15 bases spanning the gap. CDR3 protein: CASSQDLASFFYEQYF. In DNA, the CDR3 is TGCGCCAGCAGCCAAGATTTGGCTAGTTTTTTCTACGAGCAGTACTTC.

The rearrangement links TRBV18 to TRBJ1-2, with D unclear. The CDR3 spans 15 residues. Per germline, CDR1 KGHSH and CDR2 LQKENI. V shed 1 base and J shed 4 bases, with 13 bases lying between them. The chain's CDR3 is CASSPLTEALYGYTF. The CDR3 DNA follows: TGTGCCAGCTCACCACTGACCGAGGCTCTCTATGGCTACACCTTC.

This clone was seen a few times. The CDR3 nucleotides read TGTGCCAGCTCACCATACGGGACAGGGGGCCACTACGAGCAGTACTTC. This gives the protein CASSPYGTGGHYEQYF. The chain has TRBV18 and TRBJ2-7; 12 bases are shared with TRBD1. With V trimmed by 2 bases and J by 3 bases, 5 bases remained unmatched. Germline CDR1 reads KGHSH; CDR2 reads LQKENI. The CDR3 runs to 16 residues.

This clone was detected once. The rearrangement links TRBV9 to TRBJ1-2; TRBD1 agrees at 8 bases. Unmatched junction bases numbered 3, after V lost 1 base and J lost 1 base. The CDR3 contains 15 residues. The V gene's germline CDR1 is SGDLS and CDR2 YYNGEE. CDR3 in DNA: TGTGCCAGCAGCGTACAAACAGGGGGTAACTATGGCTACACCTTC. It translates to CASSVQTGGNYGYTF.

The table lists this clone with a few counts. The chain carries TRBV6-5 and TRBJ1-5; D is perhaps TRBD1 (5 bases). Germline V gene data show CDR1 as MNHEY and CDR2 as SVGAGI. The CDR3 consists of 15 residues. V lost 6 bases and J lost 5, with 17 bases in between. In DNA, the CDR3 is TGTGCCAGCAGCCCGGGACTCAAGGACGATCAGCCCCAGCATTTT. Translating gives CASSPGLKDDQPQHF.

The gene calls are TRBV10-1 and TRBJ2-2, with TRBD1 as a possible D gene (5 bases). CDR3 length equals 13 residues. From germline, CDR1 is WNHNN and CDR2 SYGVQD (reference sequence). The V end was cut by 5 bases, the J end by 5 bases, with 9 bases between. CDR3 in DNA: TGCGCCAGCAGTAATCAGGGAACCGGGGAGCTGTTTTTT. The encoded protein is CASSNQGTGELFF.

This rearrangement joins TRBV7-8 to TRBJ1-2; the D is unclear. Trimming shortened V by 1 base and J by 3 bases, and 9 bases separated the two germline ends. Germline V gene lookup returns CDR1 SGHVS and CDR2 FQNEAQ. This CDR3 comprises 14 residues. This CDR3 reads CASSLGAAYYGYTF. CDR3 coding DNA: TGTGCCAGCAGCTTAGGCGCGGCGTACTATGGCTACACCTTC.

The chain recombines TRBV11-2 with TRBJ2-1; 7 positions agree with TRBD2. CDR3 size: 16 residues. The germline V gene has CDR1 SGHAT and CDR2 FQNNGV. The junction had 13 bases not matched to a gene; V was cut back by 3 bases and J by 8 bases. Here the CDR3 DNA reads TGTGCCAGCAGCTTCCCCGAACGGGAGGTGTCATATGAGCAGTTCTTC. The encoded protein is CASSFPEREVSYEQFF.

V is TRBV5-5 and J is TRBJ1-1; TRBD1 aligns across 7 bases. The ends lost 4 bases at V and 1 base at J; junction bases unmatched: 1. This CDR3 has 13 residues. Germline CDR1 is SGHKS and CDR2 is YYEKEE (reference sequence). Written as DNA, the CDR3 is TGTGCCAGCAGCAGACAGGGGAACACTGAAGCTTTCTTT. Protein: CASSRQGNTEAFF.

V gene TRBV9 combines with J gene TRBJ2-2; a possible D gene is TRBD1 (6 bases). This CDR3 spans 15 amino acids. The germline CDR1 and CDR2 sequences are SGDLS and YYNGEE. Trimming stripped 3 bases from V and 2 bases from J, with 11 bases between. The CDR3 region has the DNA TGTGCCAGCAGCGCTACCGGGACAAACACCGGGGAGCTGTTTTTT. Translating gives CASSATGTNTGELFF.

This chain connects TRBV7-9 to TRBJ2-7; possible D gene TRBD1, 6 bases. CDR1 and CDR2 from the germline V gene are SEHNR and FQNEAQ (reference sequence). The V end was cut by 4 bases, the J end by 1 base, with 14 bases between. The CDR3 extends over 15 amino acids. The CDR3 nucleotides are TGTGCCAGCAGCTCATTACAGGGACCGTCCTACGAGCAGTACTTC. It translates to CASSSLQGPSYEQYF.

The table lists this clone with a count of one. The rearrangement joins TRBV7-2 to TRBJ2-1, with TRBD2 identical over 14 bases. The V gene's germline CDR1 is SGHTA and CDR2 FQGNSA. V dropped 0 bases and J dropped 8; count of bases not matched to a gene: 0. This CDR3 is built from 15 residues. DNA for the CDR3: TGTGCCAGCAGCTTAGCGGGACTAGCGGGAGATGAGCAGTTCTTC. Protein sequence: CASSLAGLAGDEQFF.

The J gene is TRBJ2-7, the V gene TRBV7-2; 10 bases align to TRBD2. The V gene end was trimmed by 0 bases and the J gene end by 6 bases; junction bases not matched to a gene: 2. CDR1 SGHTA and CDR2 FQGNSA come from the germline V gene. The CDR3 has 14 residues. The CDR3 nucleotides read TGTGCCAGCAGCTTAGCACTAGCGGGAACCGAGCAGTACTTC. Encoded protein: CASSLALAGTEQYF.

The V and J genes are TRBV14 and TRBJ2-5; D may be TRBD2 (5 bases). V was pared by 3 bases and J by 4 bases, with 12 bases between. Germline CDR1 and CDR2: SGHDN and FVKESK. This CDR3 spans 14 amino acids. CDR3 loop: CASSHLGVLETQYF. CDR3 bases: TGTGCCAGCAGCCACCTCGGGGTCCTAGAGACCCAGTACTTC.

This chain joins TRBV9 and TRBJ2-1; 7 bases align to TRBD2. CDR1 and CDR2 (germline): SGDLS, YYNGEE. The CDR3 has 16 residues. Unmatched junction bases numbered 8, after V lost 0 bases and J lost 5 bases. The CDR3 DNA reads TGTGCCAGCAGCGTAGTCTCGCCTAGCGGCAACAATGAGCAGTTCTTC. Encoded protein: CASSVVSPSGNNEQFF.

CDR3 sequence (DNA): TGCGCCAGCAGCGTAAACGGCGGCACCTCAAACTATGGCTACACCTTC. It encodes CASSVNGGTSNYGYTF. The V call is TRBV5-1, the J call TRBJ1-2; D unclear. The ends were cut back, 4 bases at V and 2 bases at J, with 18 bases in the middle. This CDR3 comprises 16 residues. The germline V gene encodes CDR1 SGHRS and CDR2 YFSETQ.

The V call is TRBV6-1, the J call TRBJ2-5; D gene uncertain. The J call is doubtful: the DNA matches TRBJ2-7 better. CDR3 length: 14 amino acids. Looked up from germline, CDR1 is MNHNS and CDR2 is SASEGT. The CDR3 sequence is CASSEDSTRHEQYF. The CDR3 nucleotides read TGTGCCAGCAGTGAAGATTCGACCCGACACGAGCAGTACTTC.

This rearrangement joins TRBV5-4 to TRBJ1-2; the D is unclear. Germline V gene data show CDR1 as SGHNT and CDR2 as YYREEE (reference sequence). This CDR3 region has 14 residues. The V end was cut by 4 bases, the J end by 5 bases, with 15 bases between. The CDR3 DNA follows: TGTGCCAGCAGCCCCGTCGGGGTTGGTTATGGCTACACCTTC. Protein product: CASSPVGVGYGYTF.

The CDR3 loop is CASSEGRGDQETQYF. In DNA form, the CDR3 reads TGCGCCAGCAGTGAAGGGCGGGGGGACCAAGAGACCCAGTACTTC. J is TRBJ2-5 and V is TRBV10-1, with 8 bases fitting TRBD2. CDR1 and CDR2 from the germline V gene are WNHNN and SYGVQD (reference sequence). The CDR3 length is 15 residues. With V trimmed by 3 bases and J by 0 bases, 3 bases remained unmatched.

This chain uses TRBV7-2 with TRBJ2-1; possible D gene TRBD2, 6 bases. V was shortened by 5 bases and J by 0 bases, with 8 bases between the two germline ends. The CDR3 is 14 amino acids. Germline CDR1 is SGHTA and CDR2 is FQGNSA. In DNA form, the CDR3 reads TGTGCCAGCAGCCACGGGAGCTCCTACAATGAGCAGTTCTTC. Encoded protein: CASSHGSSYNEQFF.

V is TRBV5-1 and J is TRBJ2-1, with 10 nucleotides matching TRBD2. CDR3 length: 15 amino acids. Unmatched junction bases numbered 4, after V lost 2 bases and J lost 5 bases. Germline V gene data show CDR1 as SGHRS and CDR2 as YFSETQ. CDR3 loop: CASSFTSGVDNEQFF. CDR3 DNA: TGCGCCAGCAGCTTTACTAGCGGGGTAGACAATGAGCAGTTCTTC.

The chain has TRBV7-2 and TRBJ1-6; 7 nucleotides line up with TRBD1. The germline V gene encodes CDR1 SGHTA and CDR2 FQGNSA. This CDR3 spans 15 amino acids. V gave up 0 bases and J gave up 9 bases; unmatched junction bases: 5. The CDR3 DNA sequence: TGTGCCAGCAGCTTAGCGGACAGGTCCGCTTCACCCCTCCACTTT. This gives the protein CASSLADRSASPLHF.

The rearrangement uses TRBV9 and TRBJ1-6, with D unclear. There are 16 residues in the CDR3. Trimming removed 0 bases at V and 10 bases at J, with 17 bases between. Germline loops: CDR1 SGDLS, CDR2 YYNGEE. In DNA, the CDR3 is TGTGCCAGCAGCGTAGACCCCCGCTTCGAGAAATCACCCCTCCACTTT. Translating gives CASSVDPRFEKSPLHF.